The T cell receptor beta chain described here comes from a study of T cell changes during pregnancy in multiple sclerosis. Libraries were prepared by immunoSEQ multiplex PCR; TCRdb keeps only in-frame clonotypes and omits some of them. The table has tens of thousands of clones, 90% to 95% seen once. Germline V gene data show CDR1 as LGHNA and CDR2 as YSLEER. V lost 5 bases to trimming and J lost 8 bases; unmatched junction nucleotides: 10. The CDR3 extends over 14 amino acids. This chain links TRBV4-3 with TRBJ1-2; 8 bases map to TRBD1. This TCR derives from a female donor with multiple sclerosis, enrolled in a pregnancy study. The starting material was peripheral blood, obtained after pregnancy. The CDR3 DNA reads TGCGCCAGCAGCTTTTTCCAGGGGGCCCGGGGCTACACCTTC. It yields the protein CASSFFQGARGYTF.